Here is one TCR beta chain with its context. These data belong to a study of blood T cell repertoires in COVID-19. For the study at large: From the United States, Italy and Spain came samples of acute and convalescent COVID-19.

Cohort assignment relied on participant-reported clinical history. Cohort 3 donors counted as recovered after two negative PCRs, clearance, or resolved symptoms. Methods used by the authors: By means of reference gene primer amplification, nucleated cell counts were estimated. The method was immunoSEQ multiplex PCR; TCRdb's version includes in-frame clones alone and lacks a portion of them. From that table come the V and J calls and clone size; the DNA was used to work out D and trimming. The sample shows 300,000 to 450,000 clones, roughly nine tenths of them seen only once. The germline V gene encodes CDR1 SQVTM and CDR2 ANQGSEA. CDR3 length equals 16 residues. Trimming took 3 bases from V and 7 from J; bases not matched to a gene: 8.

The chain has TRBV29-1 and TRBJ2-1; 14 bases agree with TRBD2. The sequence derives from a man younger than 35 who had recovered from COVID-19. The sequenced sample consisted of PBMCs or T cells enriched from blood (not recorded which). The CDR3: CSVDVRLAGGRNEQFF. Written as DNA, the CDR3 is TGCAGCGTTGATGTCAGACTAGCGGGAGGGCGGAATGAGCAGTTCTTC.